The sequence of this T cell receptor beta chain was determined in a study of cytomegalovirus exposure and HLA in healthy donors. Overall study results and limits: Later on, an analysis tied 15,000 to 20,000 TCR beta sequences to HLA alleles at 0.05 false discovery rate. TRBV6-2, TRBV6-3 and other indistinguishable V segments were excluded.

The PCR made use of 60 Vbeta and 13 Jbeta primers. Clones were sequenced by immunoSEQ multiplex PCR, and TCRdb holds only the in-frame ones, with some missing. The table records roughly 240,000 clones, 82% of them present only once. Worth noting for this clone: Its specificity is not known.

There are 17 residues in the CDR3. The ends were cut back, 3 bases at V and 1 base at J, with 16 bases in the middle. CDR1 SGHRS and CDR2 YFSETQ come from the germline V gene. The sequencing input was PBMCs. V usage is TRBV5-1 and J usage is TRBJ2-2; TRBD2 is a possible D gene (5 bases). The TCR sequence derives from a woman in her forties in good health and CMV-seropositive. CDR3 in amino acids: CASSSSEKRWNTGELFF. The CDR3 DNA sequence: TGCGCCAGCAGCTCCTCCGAGAAGCGGTGGAACACCGGGGAGCTGTTTTTT.